This is a list of T cell receptor beta chains from one sample in a study of early T cells in non-severe SARS-CoV-2 infection. In TCRdb, the 5' RACE reads were re-called with MiXCR into one record per CDR3 protein. Of some 96,000 distinct CDR3 sequences detected, 11% appear once; the ten largest clones hold around 4.8%. Sequenced here: whole blood, sampled at baseline. All receptors derive from an adult who was a healthcare worker with PCR-confirmed SARS-CoV-2 infection or an uninfected control (not recorded which). CDR3s include the opening cysteine and the closing phenylalanine or tryptophan. A D gene is named only where the DNA matches it firmly. For some rows the clone size is stated as once, few or many, or as a class when expanded; others skip it.

V gene	clone size	J gene	D gene	CDR3 protein	CDR3 DNA
TRBV5-4	.	TRBJ2-7	.	CASSNDRSYEQYF	TGTGCCAGCAGTAACGACCGCTCCTACGAGCAGTACTTC
TRBV30	few	TRBJ2-7	TRBD2	CAWSTSGAYEQYF	TGTGCCTGGAGTACTAGCGGCGCCTACGAGCAGTACTTC
TRBV6-1	.	TRBJ2-2	.	CASSMNTGELFF	TGTGCCAGCAGTATGAACACCGGGGAGCTGTTTTTT
TRBV20-1	few	TRBJ2-3	TRBD2	CSADSKLAGGSTDTQYF	TGCAGTGCTGACTCTAAACTAGCGGGAGGGTCCACAGATACGCAGTATTTT
TRBV20-1	.	TRBJ2-3	TRBD1	CSADRGTTDTQYF	TGCAGTGCTGACAGGGGAACCACAGATACGCAGTATTTT
TRBV5-4	few	TRBJ2-2	.	CASSDVAVLAGELFF	TGTGCCAGCAGCGATGTAGCGGTCCTCGCCGGGGAGCTGTTTTTT
TRBV29-1	.	TRBJ2-1	TRBD2	CSVEDGLARVDEQFF	TGCAGCGTTGAAGACGGACTAGCTAGGGTCGATGAGCAGTTCTTC
TRBV19	.	TRBJ2-2	TRBD2	CASSSTGGITGELFF	TGTGCCAGTAGTAGCACGGGGGGGATCACCGGGGAGCTGTTTTTT
TRBV7-3	.	TRBJ2-2	TRBD1	CASSSGQGDGELFF	TGTGCCAGCAGCTCCGGACAGGGAGACGGGGAGCTGTTTTTT
TRBV10-2	few	TRBJ2-1	TRBD2	CASGDGLVNEQFF	TGCGCCAGCGGGGATGGACTAGTAAATGAGCAGTTCTTC
TRBV19	.	TRBJ1-2	TRBD1	CASSIRDSNYGYTF	TGTGCCAGTAGCATCCGGGACAGCAACTATGGCTACACCTTC
TRBV5-5	few	TRBJ1-5	.	CASSTGVSPRPQHF	TGTGCCAGCAGCACCGGGGTGTCCCCTCGGCCCCAGCATTTT
TRBV19	few	TRBJ2-1	.	CASRDQRSSYNEQFF	TGTGCCAGTAGAGATCAACGGAGCTCCTACAATGAGCAGTTCTTC
TRBV7-9	many	TRBJ2-3	TRBD2	CASSLAERGFRTDTQYF	TGTGCCAGCAGCTTAGCGGAGCGGGGCTTTCGGACAGATACGCAGTATTTT
TRBV7-2	many	TRBJ2-1	TRBD1	CASSLVRDRLSSYNEQFF	TGTGCCAGCAGCTTAGTTCGGGACAGGCTGAGCTCCTACAATGAGCAGTTCTTC
TRBV6-1	many	TRBJ2-5	.	CASSEPSGSFQETQYF	TGTGCCAGCAGTGAACCTTCGGGCAGCTTCCAAGAGACCCAGTACTTC
TRBV5-4	.	TRBJ1-2	TRBD1	CASSFGPGQGNGYTF	TGTGCCAGCAGCTTTGGCCCGGGACAGGGGAATGGCTACACCTTC
TRBV7-2	many	TRBJ2-4	.	CASGSLIAKNIQYF	TGTGCCAGCGGCAGCCTTATAGCCAAAAACATTCAGTACTTC
TRBV6-1	many	TRBJ2-7	.	CASSEVGGGPYEQYF	TGTGCCAGCAGTGAAGTGGGCGGGGGCCCCTACGAGCAGTACTTC
TRBV20-1	few	TRBJ2-1	.	CSARENGALTYNEQFF	TGCAGTGCCCGGGAAAATGGGGCCCTGACCTACAATGAGCAGTTCTTC
TRBV7-2	.	TRBJ1-2	TRBD1	CASSPGTGNGYTF	TGTGCCAGCAGCCCGGGGACAGGGAATGGCTACACCTTC
TRBV4-1	.	TRBJ2-1	TRBD1	CASSQGTGAYNEQFF	TGCGCCAGCAGCCAAGGGACAGGGGCCTACAATGAGCAGTTCTTC
TRBV7-9	many	TRBJ2-6	TRBD1	CASSLALTGGFRGGANVLTF	TGTGCCAGCAGCTTAGCGCTGACAGGGGGCTTTCGAGGAGGGGCCAACGTCCTGACTTTC
TRBV12-3/TRBV12-4	many	TRBJ2-7	.	CASSLERAREQYF	TGTGCCAGCAGTTTAGAAAGGGCACGCGAGCAGTACTTC
TRBV10-1	.	TRBJ1-4	.	CASSETLEAGGNKCEKLFF	TGCGCCAGCAGTGAGACACTGGAGGCCGGCGGGAATAAGTGTGAAAAACTGTTTTTT
TRBV10-1	.	TRBJ2-7	TRBD1	CASRGQGRDYEQYF	TGCGCCAGCAGAGGACAGGGAAGAGACTACGAGCAGTACTTC
TRBV5-6	.	TRBJ2-2	.	CASSLDYRGTGELFF	TGTGCCAGCAGTCTGGACTACCGAGGGACCGGGGAGCTGTTTTTT
TRBV10-1	many	TRBJ2-4	.	CASSESTGLKNIQYF	TGCGCCAGCAGTGAGTCAACGGGGTTAAAAAACATTCAGTACTTC
TRBV15	.	TRBJ2-3	.	CATSRGATGRDLTDTQYF	TGTGCCACCAGCAGAGGTGCGACAGGGAGGGATTTGACAGATACGCAGTATTTT
TRBV5-5	.	TRBJ1-1	.	CASTSPFGLKESGTEAFF	TGTGCCAGCACCTCCCCGTTCGGGTTGAAGGAAAGTGGGACTGAAGCTTTCTTT
TRBV12-3/TRBV12-4	.	TRBJ2-5	.	CASSRDSETQYF	TGTGCCAGTTCAAGGGATTCGGAGACCCAGTACTTC
TRBV19	few	TRBJ1-2	TRBD1	CASSPDLDRVYGYTF	TGTGCCAGTAGTCCGGATTTGGACAGGGTCTATGGCTACACCTTC
TRBV4-2	few	TRBJ1-1	TRBD1	CASSQEQGTRSEAFF	TGTGCCAGCAGCCAAGAACAGGGGACGAGGTCTGAAGCTTTCTTT
TRBV11-2	many	TRBJ2-1	TRBD2	CASSLALAGALSSYNEQFF	TGTGCCAGCAGCTTAGCACTAGCGGGGGCCTTGAGCTCCTACAATGAGCAGTTCTTC
TRBV6-1	.	TRBJ2-2	.	CASSDPNTGELFF	TGTGCCAGCAGTGACCCTAATACCGGGGAGCTGTTTTTT
TRBV29-1	many	TRBJ2-2	.	CSVAGSQTGELFF	TGCAGCGTGGCAGGGAGCCAAACCGGGGAGCTGTTTTTT
TRBV15	.	TRBJ2-7	TRBD2	CATSRSIAGGYEQYF	TGTGCCACCAGCAGATCAATAGCGGGAGGCTACGAGCAGTACTTC
TRBV20-1	.	TRBJ2-7	.	CSATGLADTYEQYF	TGCAGTGCTACGGGCCTAGCAGATACCTACGAGCAGTACTTC
TRBV30	.	TRBJ1-5	TRBD1	CAWSVQGATQPQHF	TGTGCCTGGAGTGTACAGGGGGCAACTCAGCCCCAGCATTTT
TRBV6-1	.	TRBJ2-7	.	CASRLRGGDYEQYF	TGTGCCAGCAGGCTACGGGGAGGTGACTACGAGCAGTACTTC
TRBV29-1	many	TRBJ1-1	.	CSVIGDPSTEAFF	TGCAGCGTAATAGGGGACCCAAGCACTGAAGCTTTCTTT
TRBV20-1	.	TRBJ2-5	.	CSASTSQETQYF	TGCAGTGCTTCGACAAGCCAAGAGACCCAGTACTTC
TRBV7-9	many	TRBJ1-1	.	CASSFSRGNEAFF	TGTGCCAGCAGCTTTAGTCGGGGAAATGAAGCTTTCTTT
TRBV19	many	TRBJ2-6	.	CASSTYREPSGANVLTF	TGTGCCAGTAGTACCTACAGGGAACCCTCTGGGGCCAACGTCCTGACTTTC
TRBV9	.	TRBJ2-3	TRBD2	CASSELAGPGTDTQYF	TGTGCCAGCAGCGAACTAGCGGGGCCCGGCACAGATACGCAGTATTTT
TRBV20-1	.	TRBJ2-7	TRBD2	CSVTSGVSYEQYF	TGCAGTGTTACTAGCGGCGTCTCCTACGAGCAGTACTTC
TRBV6-5	.	TRBJ2-2	.	CASKVGNTGELFF	TGTGCCAGCAAGGTGGGGAACACCGGGGAGCTGTTTTTT
TRBV20-1	many	TRBJ2-5	TRBD2	CSALGGFETQYF	TGCAGTGCCCTGGGGGGGTTCGAGACCCAGTACTTC
TRBV27	few	TRBJ1-2	TRBD1	CASSPGQGINYGYTF	TGTGCCAGCAGTCCGGGACAGGGGATAAACTATGGCTACACCTTC
TRBV5-4	many	TRBJ2-1	TRBD2	CASSLLAGGINEQFF	TGTGCCAGCAGCCTTCTAGCGGGGGGAATCAATGAGCAGTTCTTC